The 28 T cell receptor beta chains below all came from one sample that was sequenced in a study of cytomegalovirus exposure and HLA in healthy donors. The PCR employed 60 Vbeta primers together with 13 Jbeta primers. The method was immunoSEQ multiplex PCR; TCRdb's version includes in-frame clones alone and lacks a portion of them. The sample yields approximately 110,000 clones, approximately 80% seen once. The sequencing input was PBMCs. The receptor set was obtained from a middle-aged man in good health and CMV-seronegative.

The gene calls are TRBV7-9 and TRBJ2-7, with TRBD2 matching over 7 bases. There are 13 residues in the CDR3. The junction had 3 bases not matched to a gene; V was cut back by 3 bases and J by 4 bases. CDR1 and CDR2 (germline): SEHNR, FQNEAQ (reference sequence). CDR3 bases: TGTGCCAGCAGCTTCCGGGGACTATACGAGCAGTACTTC. The encoded protein is CASSFRGLYEQYF.

The gene calls are TRBV9 and TRBJ2-4, with 9 bases identical to TRBD2. CDR1 is SGDLS and CDR2 is YYNGEE in the germline V gene. The CDR3 extends over 15 amino acids. J gave up 9 bases and V 0 bases, and 7 bases lay outside the gene matches. CDR3 nucleotide sequence: TGTGCCAGCAGCGTAGCAGGGACTAGCTCTAGCATTCAGTACTTC. Translation gives CASSVAGTSSSIQYF.

The rearrangement joins TRBV18 to TRBJ2-4; 9 nucleotides line up with TRBD2. The CDR3 has 18 amino acids. The V gene's germline CDR1 is KGHSH and CDR2 LQKENI. The ends lost 1 base at V and 2 bases at J; junction bases unmatched: 9. The CDR3 nucleotides read TGTGCCAGCTCACCACTGTTTATGCTAGCGGGGACCAAAAACATTCAGTACTTC. This translates into CASSPLFMLAGTKNIQYF.

This chain links TRBV18 with TRBJ1-6; 7 bases are a match to TRBD1. V dropped 4 bases and J dropped 6; count of bases not matched to a gene: 9. This CDR3 comprises 16 residues. CDR1 and CDR2 from the germline V gene are KGHSH and LQKENI. CDR3 nucleotide sequence: TGTGCCAGCTCACTCTCTTATGACAGGGCTAATTCACCCCTCCACTTT. Its translation: CASSLSYDRANSPLHF.

This clone occurred once. The rearrangement joins TRBV6-5 to TRBJ1-1; no reliable D call. The V end lost 7 bases, the J end lost 4 bases, and 16 bases lay between the germline ends. CDR3 length equals 14 residues. Germline assignment: CDR1 MNHEY and CDR2 SVGAGI. CDR3 nucleotides: TGTGCCAGCACCCTGACACGCCGTGGCACTGAAGCTTTCTTT. Its translation is CASTLTRRGTEAFF.

V is TRBV27 and J is TRBJ1-2, with 9 positions matching TRBD1. Germline V gene data show CDR1 as MNHEY and CDR2 as SMNVEV (reference sequence). This CDR3 contains 14 residues. V shed 6 bases and J 9 bases; nucleotides not matched to a gene: 11. CDR3 amino acids: CASRTTGGAGSYTF. Here the CDR3 DNA reads TGTGCCAGCAGAACTACAGGGGGCGCCGGAAGCTACACCTTC.

The chain combines TRBV11-2 with TRBJ2-7, with D possibly being TRBD1 (5 bases). The CDR3 consists of 14 residues. CDR1 and CDR2 from the germline V gene are SGHAT and FQNNGV. Deletions cut 6 bases from V and 5 bases from J, with 17 bases between. The CDR3 bases are TGTGCCAGCAGAGTGGCCGGACAAGGGCACGAGCAGTACTTC. It codes for CASRVAGQGHEQYF.

V usage is TRBV7-7 and J usage is TRBJ2-5, with TRBD1 as a possible D gene (6 bases). The CDR3 spans 15 residues. The germline V and J ends were trimmed by 5 bases and 5 bases, with 18 bases remaining between them. Germline lookup yields CDR1 SSHAT and CDR2 FNYEAQ (reference sequence). Here the CDR3 DNA reads TGTGCCAGCAGCATTGGGGGCCGGGGCGAGGAGACCCAGTACTTC. Its translation: CASSIGGRGEETQYF.

This clone was observed once. This chain links TRBV2 with TRBJ2-5; TRBD2 is a possible D gene (6 bases). CDR1 SNHLY and CDR2 FYNNEI come from the germline V gene. Trimming took 6 bases from V and 3 from J, leaving 11 bases between them. There are 13 residues in the CDR3. The CDR3 spells CASSGGAKETQYF. The CDR3 DNA follows: TGTGCCAGCAGCGGGGGAGCCAAAGAGACCCAGTACTTC.

For this clone: A read error may produce the germline difference seen at one junction end. The chain uses TRBV27 and TRBJ1-1; D possibly corresponds to TRBD1 (6 bases). Germline CDR1 is MNHEY and CDR2 is SMNVEV (reference sequence). This CDR3 has 15 residues. Here the CDR3 reads CASKTNRVRNAEAFF. The CDR3 coding sequence is TGTGCCAGCAAAACGAACAGGGTAAGGAACGCTGAAGCTTTCTTT.

A few counts support this clone. The rearrangement links TRBV18 to TRBJ2-7; possible D gene TRBD1, 5 bases. The CDR3 runs to 15 residues. Between the trimmed V and J ends, which lost 6 bases and 2 bases, there was a span of 17 bases. The V gene's germline CDR1 is KGHSH and CDR2 LQKENI. The CDR3 nucleotides read TGTGCCAGCTCCACCGGTCAGGGCGCTACCTACGAGCAGTACTTC. Translated, it gives CASSTGQGATYEQYF.

The chain has TRBV4-3 and TRBJ1-5; TRBD1 matches 8 bases. The CDR3 spans 15 residues. Germline values: CDR1 LGHNA, CDR2 YSLEER. V was clipped by 1 base and J by 6 bases; unmatched bases: 5. DNA of the CDR3: TGCGCCAGCAGCCAAGGGACAGGGTCCTTTCAGCCCCAGCATTTT. As protein: CASSQGTGSFQPQHF.

The rearrangement uses TRBV4-3 and TRBJ1-2, with D possibly matching TRBD1 (5 bases). The CDR3 length is 16 residues. Trimming removed 1 base at V and 5 bases at J, with 17 bases between. Germline V CDR1 and CDR2: LGHNA, YSLEER. The DNA of the CDR3 is TGCGCCAGCAGCCAAGCTTCGGTGGGGGGATTATATGGCTACACCTTC. This sequence encodes CASSQASVGGLYGYTF.

This clone turned up a few times. CDR3 protein: CASSRTARGQPQHF. CDR3 DNA: TGTGCCAGCAGTCGGACTGCCCGAGGTCAGCCCCAGCATTTT. The chain recombines TRBV6-5 with TRBJ1-5; D is ambiguous. V shed 5 bases and J shed 6 bases, with 14 bases lying between them. Looked up from germline, CDR1 is MNHEY and CDR2 is SVGAGI. CDR3 size: 14 residues.

This clone came up once. The chain has TRBV13 and TRBJ2-2, with D possibly TRBD2 on 7 matching bases. Trimming left V 7 bases short and J 1 base short, with 16 bases between. The CDR3 covers 16 residues. From germline, CDR1 is PRHDT and CDR2 FYEKMQ (reference sequence). The CDR3 sequence: CASTKGGELNTGELFF. The CDR3 DNA sequence: TGTGCCAGCACCAAAGGGGGGGAGCTGAACACCGGGGAGCTGTTTTTT. Full variable domain (outside the CDR3, taken from reference TRBV13 and TRBJ2-2): AAGVIQSPRHLIKEKRETATLKCYPIPRHDTVYWYQQGPGQDPQFLISFYEKMQSDKGSIPDRFSAQQFSDYHSELNMSSLELGDSALYFCASTKGGELNTGELFFGEGSRLTVL.

This chain links TRBV7-2 with TRBJ2-5; 7 nucleotides agree with TRBD2. The junction had 10 bases not matched to a gene; V was cut back by 1 base and J by 2 bases. This CDR3 has 17 residues. Germline CDR1 is SGHTA and CDR2 is FQGNSA. CDR3 amino acids: CASSLGRRGGPQETQYF. CDR3 coding DNA: TGTGCCAGCAGCTTAGGCCGGCGCGGGGGACCTCAAGAGACCCAGTACTTC.

CDR3 sequence: CASSQSGRERGGYTF. As DNA, the CDR3 is TGTGCCAGCAGCCAGTCAGGGCGCGAAAGGGGTGGCTACACCTTC. The gene calls are TRBV7-2 and TRBJ1-2, with a possible D match to TRBD1 (5 bases). Deletions cut 5 bases from V and 7 bases from J, with 20 bases between. Germline CDR1 SGHTA, CDR2 FQGNSA. The CDR3 has 15 amino acids.

This chain links TRBV5-4 with TRBJ2-6; D uncertain. V lost 0 bases to trimming and J lost 0 bases, with 4 bases between them. CDR3 size: 15 residues. The V gene's germline CDR1 is SGHNT and CDR2 YYREEE (reference sequence). The CDR3 nucleotides read TGTGCCAGCAGCTTGGAGAGCTCTGGGGCCAACGTCCTGACTTTC. Its translation: CASSLESSGANVLTF.

The rearrangement uses TRBV11-2 and TRBJ1-1; D is unresolved. V was shortened by 1 base and J by 1 base, with 4 bases between the two germline ends. The CDR3 contains 13 residues. The germline V gene has CDR1 SGHAT and CDR2 FQNNGV. The CDR3 nucleotides read TGTGCCAGCAGCTTAGCCCAGAACACTGAAGCTTTCTTT. Translation: CASSLAQNTEAFF.

The chain is built from TRBV7-6 and TRBJ2-1, with a tentative D call TRBD1 (6 bases). The CDR3 extends over 15 amino acids. CDR1 is SGHVS and CDR2 is FNYEAQ in the germline V gene. Deletions cut 1 base from V and 5 bases from J, with 12 bases between. CDR3 sequence: CASSLEDSGNNEQFF. CDR3 DNA: TGTGCCAGCAGCTTAGAGGACAGCGGAAACAATGAGCAGTTCTTC.

Comment on this clone: This specimen includes other DNA sequences encoding the same CDR3. This chain links TRBV4-2 with TRBJ2-7, with 11 bases aligning to TRBD2. CDR1 is LGHNA and CDR2 is YNFKEQ in the germline V gene. The CDR3 contains 18 residues. With 1 base clipped from V and 3 bases from J, the junction kept 11 bases outside the gene matches. Here the CDR3 reads CASSQVSLAGGDFYEQYF. CDR3 coding DNA: TGTGCCAGCAGCCAAGTTAGTCTAGCGGGGGGCGATTTCTACGAGCAGTACTTC.

CDR3 in amino acids: CASSRRQGPYGYTF. CDR3 DNA sequence: TGTGCCAGCAGCAGAAGACAGGGCCCCTATGGCTACACCTTC. This chain uses TRBV11-2 with TRBJ1-2, with 7 bases that match TRBD1. The V and J ends lost 5 bases and 4 bases, in that order; junction bases with no gene match: 7. Germline values: CDR1 SGHAT, CDR2 FQNNGV. The CDR3 is 14 residues long.

This chain connects TRBV7-6 to TRBJ1-4, with a tentative D call TRBD1 (5 bases). CDR1 and CDR2 from the germline V gene are SGHVS and FNYEAQ. V was clipped by 4 bases and J by 5 bases, with 17 bases between them. CDR3 length equals 16 residues. As DNA, the CDR3 is TGTGCCAGCAGCTCGAGCCAACAGGCTCTAAATGAAAAACTGTTTTTT. It is translated as CASSSSQQALNEKLFF.

Remarks on this clone: The sample has other DNA sequences that encode this CDR3 too. V gene TRBV9 combines with J gene TRBJ2-2, with TRBD1 matching over 7 bases. The CDR3 extends over 15 amino acids. Trimming at V came to 5 bases and at J to 0 bases, leaving 4 bases not matched to a gene. CDR1 is SGDLS, CDR2 YYNGEE, per germline. CDR3 residues: CASRTGQTNTGELFF. Written as DNA, the CDR3 is TGTGCCAGCAGAACGGGACAGACGAACACCGGGGAGCTGTTTTTT.

A single count supports this clone. This rearrangement joins TRBV9 to TRBJ2-7; 10 positions agree with TRBD1. From germline, CDR1 is SGDLS and CDR2 YYNGEE. The CDR3 has 15 residues. Unmatched junction bases numbered 11, after V lost 5 bases and J lost 6 bases. The CDR3 nucleotides read TGTGCCAGCAGTCTCAATCCGACAGGGGGCGTCGAGCAGTACTTC. Translation: CASSLNPTGGVEQYF.

CDR3 amino acids: CAWSVTSAMGYTF. CDR3 DNA: TGTGCCTGGAGTGTAACGTCAGCGATGGGCTACACCTTC. The chain couples TRBV30 to TRBJ1-2; D is ambiguous. Germline V CDR1 and CDR2: GTSNPN, SVGIG (reference sequence). The V end lost 0 bases, the J end lost 8 bases, and 13 bases lay between the germline ends. The CDR3 has 13 amino acids.

V gene TRBV27 combines with J gene TRBJ1-6; 7 positions agree with TRBD1. The CDR3 runs to 16 residues. Per the germline V gene, CDR1 is MNHEY and CDR2 is SMNVEV (reference sequence). Trimming at V came to 6 bases and at J to 9 bases, leaving 14 bases not matched to a gene. The CDR3 here is CASSNLRTGDGSPLHF. The CDR3 bases are TGTGCCAGCAGCAACCTTAGGACAGGAGATGGTTCACCCCTCCACTTT.

A remark on this clone: At one of its ends the junction is not consistent with the germline gene, which may arise from a read error. V and J are TRBV7-7 and TRBJ2-1, with a possible D match to TRBD2 (5 bases). The CDR3 is 15 residues long. Germline assignment: CDR1 SSHAT and CDR2 FNYEAQ (reference sequence). For the CDR3, the DNA is TGTGCTAGCAGCTTAGACGGGGACTCCTACAATGAGCAGTTCTTC. Translating gives CASSLDGDSYNEQFF.